This T cell receptor beta chain was sequenced in a study of T cell repertoires in cytomegalovirus infection. Study in general: The public TCR beta signatures pointed to both CMV infection and matching HLA type.

TCRdb reanalysed the reads using MiXCR and keeps one entry per CDR3 protein. This sample has some 940,000 distinct CDR3 sequences, with approximately 32% found just once. Note on this clonotype: The antigen remains undetermined.

CDR1 LNHDA and CDR2 SQIVND come from the germline V gene (reference sequence). V dropped 7 bases and J dropped 1 base, with 7 bases sitting between them. The CDR3 spans 12 residues. Findings of the study overall: Clonotype analysis showed dominance of the ex vivo response by HLA-C-restricted CMV-specific TCR beta clonotypes. Summed frequency of shared TCR beta families picked out CMV carriers who also had the relevant HLA.

The source material was cultured CD8+ T cells from PBMCs, sampled from culture after CMV antigen stimulation. This sequence originates from a human donor in good health (CMV status not recorded). Some clones in this sample may be carry-over from other donors' samples. The chain couples TRBV19 to TRBJ1-1; D unresolved. Written as DNA, the CDR3 is TGTGCCAGTATCCAAAAGAACACTGAAGCTTTCTTT. Protein: CASIQKNTEAFF.